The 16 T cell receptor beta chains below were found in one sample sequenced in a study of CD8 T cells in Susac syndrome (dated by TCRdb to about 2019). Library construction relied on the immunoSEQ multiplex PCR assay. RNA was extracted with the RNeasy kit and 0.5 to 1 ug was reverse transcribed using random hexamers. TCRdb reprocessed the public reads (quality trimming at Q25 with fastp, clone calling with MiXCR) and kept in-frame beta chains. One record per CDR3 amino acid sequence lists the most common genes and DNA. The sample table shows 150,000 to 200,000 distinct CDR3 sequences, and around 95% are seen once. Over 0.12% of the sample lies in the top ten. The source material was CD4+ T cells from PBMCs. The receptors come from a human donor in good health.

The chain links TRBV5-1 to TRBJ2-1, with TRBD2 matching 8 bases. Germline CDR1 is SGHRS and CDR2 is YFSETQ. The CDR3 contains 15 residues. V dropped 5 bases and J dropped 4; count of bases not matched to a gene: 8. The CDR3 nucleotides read TGCGCCAGCAGTCCCGGGACTAGACCTTACAATGAGCAGTTCTTC. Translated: CASSPGTRPYNEQFF.

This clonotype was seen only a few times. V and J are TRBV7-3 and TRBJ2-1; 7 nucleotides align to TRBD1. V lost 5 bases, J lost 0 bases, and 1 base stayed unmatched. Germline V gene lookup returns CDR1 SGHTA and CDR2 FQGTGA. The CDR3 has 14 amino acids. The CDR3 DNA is TGTGCCAGCAGCCCAGGGGGCTCCTACAATGAGCAGTTCTTC. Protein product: CASSPGGSYNEQFF.

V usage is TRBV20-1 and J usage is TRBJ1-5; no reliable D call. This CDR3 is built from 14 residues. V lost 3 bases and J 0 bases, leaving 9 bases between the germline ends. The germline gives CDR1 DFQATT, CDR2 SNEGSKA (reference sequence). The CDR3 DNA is TGCAGTGCTAGGGACGGACCTAGCAATCAGCCCCAGCATTTT. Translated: CSARDGPSNQPQHF.

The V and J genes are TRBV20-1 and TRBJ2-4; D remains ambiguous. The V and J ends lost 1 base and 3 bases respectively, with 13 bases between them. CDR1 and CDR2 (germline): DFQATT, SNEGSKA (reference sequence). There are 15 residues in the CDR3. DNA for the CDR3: TGCAGTGCTAGAGCGTCCGGATGGGGCAAAAACATTCAGTACTTC. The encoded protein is CSARASGWGKNIQYF.

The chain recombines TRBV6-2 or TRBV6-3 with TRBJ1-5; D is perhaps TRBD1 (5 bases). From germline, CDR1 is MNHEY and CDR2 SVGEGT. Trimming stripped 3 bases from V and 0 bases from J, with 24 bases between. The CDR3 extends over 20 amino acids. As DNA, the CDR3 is TGTGCCAGCAGTTATAGGGACGCGGGATCGTACGAATATAGCAATCAGCCCCAGCATTTT. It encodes CASSYRDAGSYEYSNQPQHF.

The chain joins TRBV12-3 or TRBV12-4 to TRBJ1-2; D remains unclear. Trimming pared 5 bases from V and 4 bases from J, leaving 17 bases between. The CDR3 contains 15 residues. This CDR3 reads CASSPLGVPVYGYTF. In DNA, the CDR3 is TGTGCCAGCAGTCCGCTTGGGGTTCCCGTCTATGGCTACACCTTC.

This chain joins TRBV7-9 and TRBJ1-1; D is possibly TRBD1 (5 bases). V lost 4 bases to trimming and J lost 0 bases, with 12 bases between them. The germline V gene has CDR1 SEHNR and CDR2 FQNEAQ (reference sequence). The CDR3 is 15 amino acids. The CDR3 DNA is TGTGCCAGCAGCTCGCCCCCGGGGGTGAACACTGAAGCTTTCTTT. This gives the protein CASSSPPGVNTEAFF.

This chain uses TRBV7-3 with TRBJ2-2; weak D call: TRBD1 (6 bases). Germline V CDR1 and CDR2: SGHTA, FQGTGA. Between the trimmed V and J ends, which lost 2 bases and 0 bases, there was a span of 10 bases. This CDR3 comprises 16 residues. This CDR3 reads CASSLAGTTNTGELFF. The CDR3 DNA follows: TGTGCCAGCAGCTTAGCCGGGACAACGAACACCGGGGAGCTGTTTTTT.

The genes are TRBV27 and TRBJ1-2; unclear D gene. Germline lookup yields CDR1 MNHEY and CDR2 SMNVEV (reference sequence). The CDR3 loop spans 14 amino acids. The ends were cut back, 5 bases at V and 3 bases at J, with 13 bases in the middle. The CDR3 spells CASSPIPRDYGYTF. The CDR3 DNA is TGTGCCAGCAGTCCAATTCCCCGGGACTATGGCTACACCTTC.

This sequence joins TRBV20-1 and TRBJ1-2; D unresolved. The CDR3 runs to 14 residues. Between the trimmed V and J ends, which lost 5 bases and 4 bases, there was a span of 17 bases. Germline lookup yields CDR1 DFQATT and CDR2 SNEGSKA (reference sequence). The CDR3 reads CSASPWQAGYGYTF. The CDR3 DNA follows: TGCAGTGCTTCCCCCTGGCAGGCGGGCTATGGCTACACCTTC.

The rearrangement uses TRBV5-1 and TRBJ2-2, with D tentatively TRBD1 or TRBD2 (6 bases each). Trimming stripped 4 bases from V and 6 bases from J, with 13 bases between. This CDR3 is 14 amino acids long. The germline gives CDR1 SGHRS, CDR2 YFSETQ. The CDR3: CASSPGGGPGELFF. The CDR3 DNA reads TGCGCCAGCAGCCCCGGAGGGGGGCCCGGGGAGCTGTTTTTT.

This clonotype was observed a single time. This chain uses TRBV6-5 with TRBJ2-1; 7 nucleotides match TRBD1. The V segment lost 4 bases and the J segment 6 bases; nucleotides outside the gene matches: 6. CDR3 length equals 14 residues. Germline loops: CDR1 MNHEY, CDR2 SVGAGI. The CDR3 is CASSSYRGPNEQFF. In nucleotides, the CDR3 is TGTGCCAGCAGTTCGTACAGGGGTCCCAATGAGCAGTTCTTC.

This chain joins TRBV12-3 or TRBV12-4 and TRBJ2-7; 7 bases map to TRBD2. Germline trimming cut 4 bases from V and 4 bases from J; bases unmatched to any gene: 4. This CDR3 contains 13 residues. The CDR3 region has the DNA TGTGCCAGCAGTTGGAGTAGCGGGTACGAGCAGTACTTC. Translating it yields CASSWSSGYEQYF.

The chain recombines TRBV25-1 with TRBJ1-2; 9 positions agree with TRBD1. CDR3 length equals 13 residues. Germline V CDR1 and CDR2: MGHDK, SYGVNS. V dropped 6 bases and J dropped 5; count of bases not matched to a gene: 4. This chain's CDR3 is CASSRTGEYGYTF. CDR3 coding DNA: TGTGCCAGCAGCCGGACAGGGGAGTATGGCTACACCTTC.

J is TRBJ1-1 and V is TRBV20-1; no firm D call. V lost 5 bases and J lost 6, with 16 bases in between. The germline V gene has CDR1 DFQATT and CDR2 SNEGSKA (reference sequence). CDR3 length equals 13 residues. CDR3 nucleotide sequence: TGCAGTGCTCCCGGGCACCCCGGGGCTGAAGCTTTCTTT. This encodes CSAPGHPGAEAFF.

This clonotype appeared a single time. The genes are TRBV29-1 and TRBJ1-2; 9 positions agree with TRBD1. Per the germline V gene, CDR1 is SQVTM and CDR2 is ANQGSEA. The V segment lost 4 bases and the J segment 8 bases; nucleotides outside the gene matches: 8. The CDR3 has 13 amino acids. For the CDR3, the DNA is TGCAGCGTTGGGACAGGGGCCTTGGAGGGCTACACCTTC. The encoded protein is CSVGTGALEGYTF. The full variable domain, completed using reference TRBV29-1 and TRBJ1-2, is SAVISQKPSRDICQRGTSLTIQCQVDSQVTMMFWYRQQPGQSLTLIATANQGSEATYESGFVIDKFPISRPNLTFSTLTVSNMSPEDSSIYLCSVGTGALEGYTFGSGTRLTVV.